This entry lists 7 T cell receptor beta chains sequenced from one sample in a study of T cell responses to AZD1222 COVID-19 vaccine. Clones were read by immunoSEQ multiplex PCR, and TCRdb kept only the in-frame ones, dropping some. This sample has more than 120,000 clones, with around 90% found just once. This material consisted of peripheral blood, taken 28 days after the second dose of the MenACWY control vaccine. These receptors were collected from an adult who received the MenACWY meningococcal vaccine as a control.

This chain links TRBV7-3 with TRBJ1-1; D is ambiguous. From germline, CDR1 is SGHTA and CDR2 FQGTGA. This CDR3 region has 13 residues. Between the trimmed V and J ends, which lost 1 base and 1 base, there was a span of 4 bases. CDR3 loop: CASSLNENTEAFF. The CDR3 DNA reads TGTGCCAGCAGCTTAAACGAGAACACTGAAGCTTTCTTT.

The J gene is TRBJ2-3, the V gene TRBV23-1; D may match TRBD1 or TRBD2 (5 bases each). TRBV23-1 is an ORF; its function is uncertain. There are 17 residues in the CDR3. Trimming removed 2 bases from V and 0 bases from J, with 15 bases in between. Here the CDR3 DNA reads TGCGCCAGCAGTCAAACCCTGGGACGGGAAAGCACAGATACGCAGTATTTT. This gives the protein CASSQTLGRESTDTQYF.

The gene calls are TRBV6-2 or TRBV6-3 and TRBJ1-1, with 7 bases identical to TRBD1. Germline lookup yields CDR1 MNHEY and CDR2 SVGEGT. Germline trimming cut 5 bases from V and 3 bases from J; bases unmatched to any gene: 12. This CDR3 has 16 amino acids. CDR3 sequence: CASSDWTGTVDTEAFF. Here the CDR3 DNA reads TGTGCCAGCAGTGATTGGACCGGGACAGTGGACACTGAAGCTTTCTTT.

The chain joins TRBV6-2 or TRBV6-3 to TRBJ2-7; 8 positions agree with TRBD1. The germline gives CDR1 MNHEY, CDR2 SVGEGT. This CDR3 contains 15 residues. The trim removed 5 bases at V and 0 bases at J, leaving 6 bases unmatched. CDR3 bases: TGTGCCAGCAGTGCCCGCGACAGGGGCTCCTACGAGCAGTACTTC. Translating gives CASSARDRGSYEQYF.

This clone was observed a single time. J is TRBJ1-2 and V is TRBV7-9; 9 bases are a match to TRBD1. CDR1 SEHNR and CDR2 FQNEAQ come from the germline V gene (reference sequence). V shed 5 bases, J shed 8 bases, and the junction held 12 bases outside the gene matches. This CDR3 comprises 15 residues. The CDR3 DNA reads TGTGCCAGCAGCGTCCCCGGGACAGGGAAGTACGGCTACACCTTC. Translation: CASSVPGTGKYGYTF.

The rearrangement links TRBV18 to TRBJ2-3; D may match TRBD1 or TRBD2 (6 bases each). Trimming took off 2 bases at V and 4 bases at J, with 19 bases between the two ends. The CDR3 sequence is 17 residues long. Germline CDR1 is KGHSH and CDR2 is LQKENI. The DNA of the CDR3 is TGTGCCAGCTCACCAAAATGGGGGGCTTCACCCCCAGATACGCAGTATTTT. Translated, it gives CASSPKWGASPPDTQYF.

The rearrangement uses TRBV5-6 and TRBJ2-1, with TRBD2 matching over 8 bases. CDR1 and CDR2 (germline): SGHDT, YYEEEE. Trimming removed 0 bases from V and 7 bases from J; junction bases left unmatched: 6. This CDR3 has 15 residues. This CDR3 is CASSLAGGPRNEQFF. In DNA form, the CDR3 reads TGTGCCAGCAGCTTGGCGGGAGGGCCGCGTAATGAGCAGTTCTTC.